The 21 T cell receptor beta chains below all came from one sample that was sequenced in a study of blood T cell repertoires in COVID-19. Measured with immunoSEQ multiplex PCR; TCRdb has only the in-frame clones, and not every one. The top ten hold around 4.2% of the sample, which has 95,000 to 150,000 clones, 85% seen once. Sequenced: peripheral blood. These receptors came from a man in his 60s with acute or convalescent COVID-19.

The chain is built from TRBV9 and TRBJ2-2; D ambiguous. The CDR3 contains 14 residues. Germline lookup yields CDR1 SGDLS and CDR2 YYNGEE. V was clipped by 2 bases and J by 6 bases, with 11 bases between them. The CDR3: CASSVRIGPGELFF. The CDR3 coding sequence is TGTGCCAGCAGCGTGCGGATAGGTCCCGGGGAGCTGTTTTTT.

This clone was found once. The rearrangement joins TRBV9 to TRBJ2-3; D unresolved. The V gene lost 0 bases and the J gene lost 2 bases, with 7 bases spanning the gap. Germline V lookup: CDR1 SGDLS, CDR2 YYNGEE. This CDR3 is built from 14 residues. CDR3 coding DNA: TGTGCCAGCAGCGTAGAAGTCTACACAGATACGCAGTATTTT. Translated, it gives CASSVEVYTDTQYF.

This sequence joins TRBV11-2 and TRBJ2-7; D is possibly TRBD1 (5 bases). Trimming pared 4 bases from V and 3 bases from J, leaving 7 bases between. The germline V gene encodes CDR1 SGHAT and CDR2 FQNNGV. The CDR3 runs 12 residues. CDR3 in DNA: TGTGCCAGCAGCTCCCAGGGCTACGAGCAGTACTTC. Its protein is CASSSQGYEQYF.

The gene calls are TRBV29-1 and TRBJ2-1; 9 nucleotides agree with TRBD1. The V gene's germline CDR1 is SQVTM and CDR2 ANQGSEA. Unmatched junction bases numbered 5, after V lost 8 bases and J lost 3 bases. The CDR3 loop spans 13 amino acids. CDR3 nucleotide sequence: TGCAGCTCCGAGACAGGGGGCTACAATGAGCAGTTCTTC. As protein: CSSETGGYNEQFF.

This chain connects TRBV5-1 to TRBJ2-5; 8 bases align to TRBD1. V was pared by 5 bases and J by 5 bases, with 5 bases of the junction left unmatched. The CDR3 is made up of 13 amino acids. CDR1 and CDR2 (germline): SGHRS, YFSETQ. The CDR3 loop is CASSTDRVETQYF. The CDR3 coding sequence is TGCGCCAGCAGTACGGACAGGGTTGAGACCCAGTACTTC.

The chain combines TRBV5-1 with TRBJ1-1; D remains ambiguous. Trimming took 4 bases from V and 2 from J, leaving 12 bases between them. The germline gives CDR1 SGHRS, CDR2 YFSETQ. CDR3 length: 14 residues. CDR3 nucleotide sequence: TGCGCCAGCAGCAGTAGACCAGGAAACACTGAAGCTTTCTTT. Its protein is CASSSRPGNTEAFF.

The chain carries TRBV19 and TRBJ1-5; 8 bases fit TRBD1. Trimming at V came to 5 bases and at J to 1 base, leaving 4 bases not matched to a gene. CDR1 is LNHDA, CDR2 SQIVND, per germline (reference sequence). The CDR3 is 15 residues long. The CDR3 DNA reads TGTGCCAGTAGTTCAGGGGGCGGAAGCAATCAGCCCCAGCATTTT. Translating it yields CASSSGGGSNQPQHF. The full variable domain, completed using reference TRBV19 and TRBJ1-5, is DGGITQSPKYLFRKEGQNVTLSCEQNLNHDAMYWYRQDPGQGLRLIYYSQIVNDFQKGDIAEGYSVSREKKESFPLTVTSAQKNPTAFYLCASSSGGGSNQPQHFGDGTRLSIL.

This sequence joins TRBV3-1 (or the pseudogene TRBV3-2) and TRBJ1-2; 7 nucleotides match TRBD1. CDR1 is LGHDT, CDR2 YNNKEL, per germline (reference sequence). This CDR3 has 13 residues. J gave up 5 bases and V 6 bases, and 6 bases lay outside the gene matches. The CDR3 DNA reads as TGTGCCAGCAGTCCGAGGGGGCGTTATGGCTACACCTTC. Translation gives CASSPRGRYGYTF.

This clone was seen only once. The CDR3 DNA reads TGTGCCAGCAGTCCAAGGTGGGAGGGCGAGCAGTACTTC. Protein sequence: CASSPRWEGEQYF. This rearrangement joins TRBV12-3 or TRBV12-4 to TRBJ2-7, with 7 bases identical to TRBD2. There are 13 residues in the CDR3. V was pared by 5 bases and J by 6 bases, with 7 bases of the junction left unmatched.

This clone was found once. The V and J genes are TRBV6-1 and TRBJ2-7; 9 positions agree with TRBD2. The V gene end was trimmed by 0 bases and the J gene end by 2 bases; junction bases not matched to a gene: 5. The CDR3 has 16 residues. CDR1 and CDR2 from the germline V gene are MNHNS and SASEGT. In nucleotides, the CDR3 is TGTGCCAGCAGTGAAGCGGAGCGGGAGGTGGCCTACGAGCAGTACTTC. This codes for CASSEAEREVAYEQYF.

The chain links TRBV6-1 to TRBJ1-2, with D perhaps TRBD1 (5 bases). The CDR3 extends over 14 amino acids. The V end was cut by 2 bases, the J end by 7 bases, with 14 bases between. The germline V gene has CDR1 MNHNS and CDR2 SASEGT. The CDR3 DNA follows: TGTGCCAGCAGTGAAATGCAGGGCTCCGCTGGCTACACCTTC. Protein: CASSEMQGSAGYTF.

The chain recombines TRBV7-2 with TRBJ2-7; 9 bases map to TRBD1. V dropped 4 bases and J dropped 9; count of bases not matched to a gene: 1. This CDR3 contains 11 residues. The germline V gene encodes CDR1 SGHTA and CDR2 FQGNSA. The CDR3 nucleotides are TGTGCCAGCAGCTCGGGACAGGGGCAGTACTTC. It codes for CASSSGQGQYF.

The chain carries TRBV13 and TRBJ2-7; TRBD2 is a possible D gene (6 bases). The CDR3 consists of 14 residues. The V gene's germline CDR1 is PRHDT and CDR2 FYEKMQ (reference sequence). Trimming stripped 8 bases from V and 0 bases from J, with 14 bases between. The CDR3 DNA is TGTGCCAGCGGTCGGGGGAACAACTCCTACGAGCAGTACTTC. This codes for CASGRGNNSYEQYF.

The chain carries TRBV12-2 and TRBJ2-7; the table's D call of TRBD2 was not tested on the DNA. TRBV12-2 is noted as a pseudogene. The CDR3 has 13 amino acids. CDR3 protein: CASRSRGRLEQYF. The CDR3 DNA follows: TGTGCAAGTCGGTCCCGGGGTCGGTTAGAGCAGTACTTC.

This chain links TRBV2 with TRBJ2-2, with 8 bases matching TRBD2. The germline V gene has CDR1 SNHLY and CDR2 FYNNEI. V dropped 1 base and J dropped 4; count of bases not matched to a gene: 2. The CDR3 loop spans 15 amino acids. The CDR3 DNA reads as TGTGCCAGCAGTGAAGTAGCGGGAAGCACCGGGGAGCTGTTTTTT. It encodes CASSEVAGSTGELFF.

The gene calls are TRBV28 and TRBJ1-2; possibly TRBD1 for D (6 bases). Looked up from germline, CDR1 is MDHEN and CDR2 is SYDVKM. Between the trimmed V and J ends, which lost 11 bases and 3 bases, there was a span of 22 bases. The CDR3 consists of 15 residues. This CDR3 reads CAGSPGHGAYYGYTF. Here the CDR3 DNA reads TGTGCCGGCTCGCCGGGACATGGGGCTTACTATGGCTACACCTTC.

The rearrangement links TRBV6-5 to TRBJ2-7; 10 bases line up with TRBD1. CDR1 is MNHEY and CDR2 is SVGAGI in the germline V gene. CDR3 size: 15 residues. Trimming cost V 6 bases and J 4 bases; bases outside gene matches: 9. CDR3 protein: CASSPLTGGAYEQYF. The DNA for the CDR3 is TGTGCCAGCAGCCCGTTGACAGGGGGCGCGTACGAGCAGTACTTC.

This chain uses TRBV28 with TRBJ1-2; tentative D call: TRBD1 (6 bases). Trimming stripped 8 bases from V and 7 bases from J, with 17 bases between. CDR3 length: 13 amino acids. Germline lookup yields CDR1 MDHEN and CDR2 SYDVKM. CDR3 sequence: CASGRGGESGYTF. In DNA form, the CDR3 reads TGTGCCAGCGGGCGGGGGGGCGAGTCTGGCTACACCTTC.

This clone came up a few times. The V and J genes are TRBV11-1 and TRBJ1-2, with no clear D. This CDR3 contains 13 residues. V lost 0 bases and J 2 bases, leaving 4 bases between the germline ends. Germline CDR1 reads SGHAT; CDR2 reads FQDESV (reference sequence). The CDR3 region is CASSLARNYGYTF. The CDR3 DNA is TGTGCCAGCAGCTTAGCCAGGAACTATGGCTACACCTTC.

The V and J genes are TRBV5-4 and TRBJ1-2; D uncertain. Germline assignment: CDR1 SGHNT and CDR2 YYREEE (reference sequence). This CDR3 comprises 11 residues. Trimming left V 2 bases short and J 8 bases short, with 7 bases between. The DNA of the CDR3 is TGTGCCAGCAGCTTATCGAGCGGCTACACCTTC. Its translation is CASSLSSGYTF. Combining the CDR3 with reference TRBV5-4 and TRBJ1-2 gives the whole variable domain ETGVTQSPTHLIKTRGQQVTLRCSSQSGHNTVSWYQQALGQGPQFIFQYYREEENGRGNFPPRFSGLQFPNYSSELNVNALELDDSALYLCASSLSSGYTFGSGTRLTVV.

This clone was seen ten or more times. The CDR3 loop reads CATAGGSTYEQYF. The CDR3 DNA reads as TGTGCCACGGCGGGGGGTTCAACCTACGAGCAGTACTTC. The chain employs TRBV19 and TRBJ2-7, with 8 bases that match TRBD2. There are 13 residues in the CDR3. J gave up 2 bases and V 10 bases, and 7 bases lay outside the gene matches. CDR1 and CDR2 from the germline V gene are LNHDA and SQIVND (reference sequence).